The 27 T cell receptor beta chains reported below all come from one sample, sequenced in a study of CD4 and CD8 cells across lung adenocarcinoma regions. TCRdb itself ran the PCR reads through MiXCR, one entry per CDR3 protein. The data show fewer than 30,000 distinct CDR3 sequences, about half seen once. Sequencing used CD8+ T cells from the center of a lung tumor. The receptors derive from a male donor with lung adenocarcinoma. The CD4 and CD8 labels of this study may be unreliable.

Notes on this clonotype: At one end, the junction sequence differs from germline, possibly due to a read error. The rearrangement links TRBV10-1 to TRBJ2-5; D may be TRBD2 (6 bases). Germline V gene data show CDR1 as WNHNN and CDR2 as SYGVQD (reference sequence). The CDR3 is made up of 15 amino acids. The CDR3 DNA is TGCGCCGCGGGTCCCGGGAGCCGTGACCCAGAGACCCAGTACTTT. Translation: CAAGPGSRDPETQYF.

Notes on this clonotype: At one end, the junction sequence differs from germline, possibly due to a read error. This chain joins TRBV6-1 and TRBJ2-3, with D possibly being TRBD2 (6 bases). Germline CDR1 and CDR2: MNHNS and SASEGT. This CDR3 comprises 17 residues. CDR3 sequence reads: CASSRGLGGSGTDTQYF. As DNA, the CDR3 is TGTGCCAGCAGTAGGGGACTGGGGGGTTCTGGCACAGATACGCAGTATTTC.

The chain carries TRBV11-2 and TRBJ2-1, with 9 bases aligning to TRBD2. V was pared by 0 bases and J by 5 bases, with 8 bases of the junction left unmatched. CDR3 length equals 17 residues. CDR1 SGHAT and CDR2 FQNNGV come from the germline V gene. The CDR3 is CASSLDRTSAGDNEQFF. CDR3 nucleotide sequence: TGTGCCAGCAGCTTAGATCGGACTAGCGCTGGGGACAATGAGCAGTTCTTC.

This clonotype is a singleton in its sample. The gene calls are TRBV6-1 and TRBJ1-2, with D unresolved. The last part of the DNA fits TRBJ1-1 better; the J call may be wrong. This CDR3 is 10 amino acids long. Germline V gene data show CDR1 as MNHNS and CDR2 as SASEGT. The CDR3 nucleotides read TGTGCCAGCGAGGAGGATGGCGCTTTCTTT. Amino acids: CASEEDGAFF.

There are a few counts of this clonotype. V is TRBV4-1 and J is TRBJ2-5, with unresolved D. Deletions cut 1 base from V and 0 bases from J, with 6 bases between. In germline, CDR1 is MGHRA, CDR2 YSYEKL. The CDR3 runs to 14 residues. The CDR3 protein is CASSQGPYQETQYF. The DNA for the CDR3 is TGCGCCAGCAGCCAAGGCCCCTACCAAGAGACCCAGTACTTC.

Many counts were recorded for this clonotype. The V call is TRBV6-5, the J call TRBJ2-5; possibly TRBD1 or TRBD2 for D (5 bases each). The J call may be in error: the DNA end matches TRBJ2-7 better. The CDR3 consists of 13 residues. CDR1 is MNHEY and CDR2 is SVGAGI in the germline V gene. This chain's CDR3 is CASSYSRGYEQYF. In nucleotides, the CDR3 is TGTGCCAGCAGTTACTCGAGGGGTTACGAGCAGTACTTC.

The rearrangement uses TRBV10-3 and TRBJ2-3; tentatively, D is TRBD2 (7 bases). The DNA end lines up better with TRBJ2-7; the J call may be wrong. From germline, CDR1 is ENHRY and CDR2 SYGVKD. This CDR3 is built from 12 residues. In nucleotides, the CDR3 is TGTGCCATCAGGGAGGGGGGGGCGACGCAGTACTTC. It translates to CAIREGGATQYF.

This clonotype was detected ten times or more. V and J are TRBV12-3 or TRBV12-4 and TRBJ2-1, with a possible D match to TRBD1 (5 bases). The tail of the sequence fits TRBJ2-5 better, so the J call may be wrong. The CDR3 covers 12 residues. This chain's CDR3 is CASSPGSETQYF. The CDR3 bases are TGTGCCAGCAGTCCAGGGTCCGAGACCCAGTACTTC.

Turning to this clonotype: Compared with germline, one end of the junction differs, possibly owing to a read error. The chain has TRBV6-1 and TRBJ2-3; no reliable D call. The J call may not be correct, given that the DNA end is closer to TRBJ2-7. This CDR3 region has 14 residues. The germline gives CDR1 MNHNS, CDR2 SASEGT. This CDR3 is CPSSEQRGKDTQYF. The DNA of the CDR3 is TGTCCCAGCAGTGAACAGCGAGGCAAAGATACGCAGTACTTC.

The chain links TRBV6-1 to TRBJ2-5; 12 bases map to TRBD2. Near its end, the DNA agrees better with TRBJ2-7, so the J call may be wrong. The CDR3 extends over 16 amino acids. Germline CDR1 reads MNHNS; CDR2 reads SASEGT. CDR3 in DNA: TGTGCCAGCAGAGAAACTCCTAGCGGGGGGGCCTACGAGCAGTACTTC. It translates to CASRETPSGGAYEQYF.

This clonotype has just a few counts. The chain carries TRBV7-2 and TRBJ1-6, with no clear D. CDR1 is SGHTA and CDR2 is FQGNSA in the germline V gene. The CDR3 is made up of 13 amino acids. Trimming stripped 2 bases from V and 8 bases from J, with 7 bases between. This CDR3 reads CASSLPPDSPLHF. Here the CDR3 DNA reads TGTGCCAGCAGCTTACCCCCAGATTCACCCCTCCACTTT.

V gene TRBV9 combines with J gene TRBJ2-5; 7 bases line up with TRBD2. The CDR3 totals 15 residues. V lost 4 bases to trimming and J lost 2 bases; unmatched junction nucleotides: 8. Germline V gene data show CDR1 as SGDLS and CDR2 as YYNGEE. Here the CDR3 DNA reads TGTGCCAGCAGCTTCCGGGGGGTGGAACAAGAGACCCAGTACTTC. Its translation: CASSFRGVEQETQYF.

This chain links TRBV6-1 with TRBJ2-5, with D perhaps being TRBD1 or TRBD2 (5 bases each). The CDR3 runs to 14 residues. The germline V gene has CDR1 MNHNS and CDR2 SASEGT. V was pared by 11 bases and J by 11 bases, with 27 bases between. Written as DNA, the CDR3 is TGTGCCGGGGGACGGGCGGGTGGGCAAGATACGCAGTACTTC. It yields the protein CAGGRAGGQDTQYF.

By share, this clonotype ranks as medium-sized. The chain joins TRBV6-5 to TRBJ1-2, with D perhaps TRBD1 (6 bases). The CDR3 loop spans 15 amino acids. Germline CDR1 is MNHEY and CDR2 is SVGAGI. Trimming pared 0 bases from V and 6 bases from J, leaving 14 bases between. The CDR3 region has the DNA TGTGCCAGCAGTTACTCGTTGAACAGGGCCCATGGCTACACCTTC. This gives the protein CASSYSLNRAHGYTF.

The chain has TRBV6-1 and TRBJ2-3; the D is unclear. The germline CDR1 and CDR2 sequences are MNHNS and SASEGT. Trimming cost V 6 bases and J 5 bases, with 18 bases left between them. The CDR3 spans 15 residues. CDR3 bases: TGTGCCAGCAGCCTTAGACGGACGGAGCAAGATACGCAGTATTTT. Translating gives CASSLRRTEQDTQYF.

The chain has TRBV6-4 and TRBJ2-3, with a tentative D call TRBD1 (5 bases). V lost 0 bases and J 0 bases, leaving 22 bases between the germline ends. Per germline, CDR1 MRHNA and CDR2 SNTAGT. This CDR3 is 20 amino acids long. In DNA form, the CDR3 reads TGTGCCAGCAGTGACTCGGACATCGGCCGGAAGACTGTGAGCACAGATACGCAGTATTTT. Residues: CASSDSDIGRKTVSTDTQYF.

This clonotype was recorded a few times. A much larger clone differs by one base, so this may be a read error. The gene calls are TRBV6-4 and TRBJ2-1, with 10 bases lining up with TRBD2. The J call may not be correct, given that the DNA end is closer to TRBJ2-7. The CDR3 covers 14 residues. Germline V gene sequence: CDR1 MRHNA, CDR2 SNTAGT. The CDR3 sequence is CASSDGLAGAEQYF. DNA of the CDR3: TGTGCCAGCAGTGACGGGCTAGCGGGAGCTGAGCAGTACTTC.

The chain employs TRBV6-1 and TRBJ2-3; TRBD1 is a possible D gene (5 bases). From germline, CDR1 is MNHNS and CDR2 SASEGT. The CDR3 is 16 residues long. Deletions cut 0 bases from V and 9 bases from J, with 19 bases between. As DNA, the CDR3 is TGTGCCAGCAGTGAAGCGGGGCTAGGGGCTAAAAACACGCAGTATTTT. Its translation: CASSEAGLGAKNTQYF.

This clonotype has just a few counts. The rearrangement links TRBV4-1 to TRBJ1-6, with unresolved D. Germline CDR1 reads MGHRA; CDR2 reads YSYEKL. The CDR3 spans 14 residues. Trimming shortened V by 1 base and J by 14 bases, and 15 bases separated the two germline ends. As DNA, the CDR3 is TGCGCCAGCAGCCAAGTGGGCCATGGGCTGGCCCTCCACTTT. Translation: CASSQVGHGLALHF.

In its sample, this clonotype was seen a few times. This sequence joins TRBV7-2 and TRBJ2-7; D is possibly TRBD1 (5 bases). Per germline, CDR1 SGHTA and CDR2 FQGNSA. V was cut by 5 bases and J by 1 base, with 12 bases left in between. This CDR3 contains 14 residues. The CDR3 DNA reads as TGTGCCAGCAGCCCCCGAAGGGGATCCTACGAGCAGTACTTC. This translates into CASSPRRGSYEQYF.

About this clonotype: At one end the junction does not follow the germline gene, possibly because of a read error. The chain has TRBV6-1 and TRBJ2-4; D is ambiguous. The CDR3 runs to 16 residues. Germline assignment: CDR1 MNHNS and CDR2 SASEGT. The CDR3 loop reads CASSVSGPWAKDMQYF. The CDR3 coding sequence is TGTGCCAGCAGCGTATCCGGGCCGTGGGCTAAAGATATGCAGTACTTT.

This chain connects TRBV10-2 to TRBJ2-4; D may be TRBD1 (5 bases). Per germline, CDR1 WSHSY and CDR2 SAAADI. The CDR3 is made up of 14 amino acids. Deletions cut 6 bases from V and 13 bases from J, with 22 bases between. In DNA form, the CDR3 reads TGCGCCAGCAGGGGGCTGTGGCGCAAAAATACGCAGTACTTC. Its protein product is CASRGLWRKNTQYF.

This clonotype was detected ten times or more. J is TRBJ2-1 and V is TRBV6-1; a possible D gene is TRBD1 (6 bases). V was trimmed by 6 bases and J by 3 bases, leaving 15 bases between them. This CDR3 region has 15 residues. Germline-derived CDR1 and CDR2 are MNHNS and SASEGT. CDR3: CASRGLGGHYNEQFF. CDR3 in DNA: TGTGCCAGCAGGGGGTTAGGGGGTCACTACAATGAGCAGTTCTTC.

The chain recombines TRBV6-1 with TRBJ2-3, with TRBD2 matching 14 bases. The CDR3 is 15 amino acids. Per germline, CDR1 MNHNS and CDR2 SASEGT. V gave up 4 bases and J gave up 11 bases; unmatched junction bases: 8. The CDR3 nucleotides are TGTGCCAGCAGTGGACTAGCGGGAGGGAAAGACATGCAGTATTTT. It encodes CASSGLAGGKDMQYF.

The V call is TRBV6-1, the J call TRBJ2-3, with 7 bases matching TRBD2. The CDR3 is 15 residues long. Trimming at V came to 0 bases and at J to 0 bases, leaving 0 bases not matched to a gene. Germline loops: CDR1 MNHNS, CDR2 SASEGT. The CDR3 loop is CASSEASGSTDTQYF. The CDR3 DNA is TGTGCCAGCAGTGAAGCTAGCGGGAGCACAGATACGCAGTATTTT.

Only a few counts were recorded for this clonotype. The chain is built from TRBV10-3 and TRBJ2-5, with D possibly matching TRBD1 (8 bases). Germline V CDR1 and CDR2: ENHRY, SYGVKD. The CDR3 length is 12 residues. Trimming left V 10 bases short and J 4 bases short, with 13 bases between. The CDR3 coding sequence is TGTGCCACCAACAGGGGGGGAGAGACCCAGTACTTC. Translated, it gives CATNRGGETQYF.

V and J are TRBV11-2 and TRBJ2-5, with D perhaps matching TRBD2 (6 bases). This CDR3 is built from 14 residues. CDR1 SGHAT and CDR2 FQNNGV come from the germline V gene. Trimming removed 6 bases from V and 11 bases from J, with 22 bases in between. CDR3 sequence: CASSLSGYDNEQYF. The CDR3 DNA reads TGTGCCAGCAGTTTAAGCGGGTACGACAATGAGCAGTACTTC.